The T cell receptor (beta chain) under discussion was sequenced for a study of cytomegalovirus exposure and HLA in healthy donors. Study as a whole: In an earlier analysis, around 100 million unique TCR beta sequences were found from 150 million to 200 million T cells. Findings and caveats of the study: Productive status was seen about 87% or about 30% of the time for most TCR beta V segments in an earlier analysis.

To note about this clone: No antigen is known for it.

60 Vbeta and 13 Jbeta primers were used in PCR. Assay used: immunoSEQ multiplex PCR; TCRdb lists only in-frame clones, some missing. The sample totals about 96,000 clones. The length of the CDR3 is 14 residues. Germline V gene sequence: CDR1 SGHVS, CDR2 FQNEAQ. The V gene end was trimmed by 5 bases and the J gene end by 6 bases; junction bases not matched to a gene: 7. Sequenced sample: PBMCs. The sequence was collected from a woman between 25 and 40 years old in good health and CMV-seronegative. V is TRBV7-8 and J is TRBJ2-1, with 7 bases that match TRBD1. The CDR3: CASSLDRAGNEQFF. CDR3 coding DNA: TGTGCCAGCAGCCTCGACAGGGCAGGCAATGAGCAGTTCTTC.